This T cell receptor beta chain was identified in a study of OX40 agonist ivuxolimab in advanced cancers. Broader study findings: Still undetermined is the antigen specificity of the expanded peripheral T cells. At doses 0.1 to 3.0 mg/kg, CD4+ and CD8+ clones expanded. Expanded clones were, on average, more numerous among CD8+ T cells than CD4+.

In regard to this clone: The antigen remains unidentified.

In germline, CDR1 is MNHEY, CDR2 SMNVEV (reference sequence). Trimming at V came to 8 bases and at J to 10 bases, leaving 12 bases not matched to a gene. The CDR3 consists of 15 residues. Assay used: immunoSEQ multiplex PCR; TCRdb lists only in-frame clones, some missing. The repertoire includes tens of thousands of clones, about 92% of them detected once, and roughly 13% sits in the top ten. Prior autoimmune disease or systemic immunosuppression barred patients. The sequence derives from an adult with an advanced solid tumor such as melanoma, head and neck, liver or kidney cancer. This specimen consisted of CD4+ or CD8+ T cells sorted from blood, obtained in a trial of the OX40 agonist ivuxolimab. The chain links TRBV27 to TRBJ1-6, with TRBD1 identical over 9 bases. The CDR3 DNA reads TGTGCCAGCTGGACCCGGACAGGGGACGGATCACCCCTCCACTTT. As protein: CASWTRTGDGSPLHF.